The sequence of this TCR beta chain was determined in a study of regulatory T cells in long-lasting Graves disease. Study results and limitations: TRBV28, TRBJ1-2 and TRBJ2-5 emerged as the favored segments in persistent disease.

Libraries of TCR beta came from iRepertoire HTBI primers plus Arm-PCR of CDR3 regions. Via MiXCR, TCRdb re-called the multiplex PCR reads, giving one row per CDR3 protein. The table has about 560,000 distinct CDR3 sequences, 16% seen once. This CDR3 spans 13 amino acids. Trimming cost V 6 bases and J 5 bases, with 14 bases left between them. Looked up from germline, CDR1 is DFQATT and CDR2 is SNEGSKA (reference sequence). This clonotype occurred many times. Its antigen is currently unknown. Time point defined: newly diagnosed GD, antithyroid drugs for less than 3 months. PBMCs were the source of the RNA used for TCR sequencing. This sample also appeared in a second study, on T cells in Graves' hyperthyroidism and ophthalmopathy. Per that paper: The TCR CDR3 was amplified in a first-round RT-PCR using the HTBI primer set.

This receptor was taken from a man aged 18 to 35 with Graves disease. The chain couples TRBV20-1 to TRBJ2-1; D remains unclear. Sequencing used peripheral blood mononuclear cells (PBMCs), obtained at new diagnosis, from a patient treated with antithyroid drugs. The CDR3 nucleotides read TGCAGTGCGAAAGACCCGCTCGACAATGAGCAGTTCTTC. Amino acids: CSAKDPLDNEQFF.